Sequencing of this TCR beta chain was carried out in a study of cytomegalovirus exposure and HLA in healthy donors. This clone showed up just once. Trimming stripped 0 bases from V and 2 bases from J, with 13 bases between. The CDR3 is made up of 16 amino acids. CDR1 is LNHDA, CDR2 SQIVND, per germline (reference sequence). PCR primers comprised 60 Vbeta and 13 Jbeta primers. Profiling relied on immunoSEQ multiplex PCR, and the TCRdb table lists in-frame clones only, not all of them. The top ten hold 2.5% to 3% of the sample, which has about 41,000 clones, approximately 81% seen once. The sequence derives from a man in his fifties in good health and CMV-seronegative. Material: PBMCs. The J gene is TRBJ1-2, the V gene TRBV19; the D is unclear. The CDR3 coding sequence is TGTGCCAGTAGTATAGATCTTGCGGAGGCAAACTATGGCTACACCTTC. Protein sequence: CASSIDLAEANYGYTF.